The 5 T cell receptor beta chains reported below all come from one sample, sequenced in a study of blood T cell repertoires in COVID-19. Assay used: immunoSEQ multiplex PCR; TCRdb lists only in-frame clones, some missing. The table lists roughly 150,000 clones, 65% to 85% of them singletons. Source material: PBMCs or T cells enriched from blood (not recorded which). Every receptor here comes from a man in his 70s who had been exposed to COVID-19.

The rearrangement uses TRBV2 and TRBJ2-4; tentatively, D is TRBD1 (6 bases). V lost 7 bases to trimming and J lost 7 bases, with 20 bases between them. The CDR3 loop spans 15 amino acids. Per the germline V gene, CDR1 is SNHLY and CDR2 is FYNNEI. The CDR3 DNA follows: TGTGCCAGCACCTACTCTGCCCAGGGGATGAACATTCAGTACTTC. Its protein is CASTYSAQGMNIQYF. The variable domain in full, completed from reference TRBV2 and TRBJ2-4, reads EPEVTQTPSHQVTQMGQEVILRCVPISNHLYFYWYRQILGQKVEFLVSFYNNEISEKSEIFDDQFSVERPDGSNFTLKIRSTKLEDSAMYFCASTYSAQGMNIQYFGAGTRLSVL.

The CDR3 DNA sequence: TGCGCCAGCAGCCAAGGAGCGGCTACCCCCCAGCATTTT. Amino acids: CASSQGAATPQHF. The chain employs TRBV4-3 and TRBJ1-5, with D unclear. Germline V gene data show CDR1 as LGHNA and CDR2 as YSLEER. CDR3 length equals 13 residues. Trimming left V 1 base short and J 10 bases short, with 11 bases between.

This clone was counted a single time. The gene calls are TRBV27 and TRBJ2-2; 8 bases line up with TRBD1. The V gene's germline CDR1 is MNHEY and CDR2 SMNVEV (reference sequence). The CDR3 sequence is 15 residues long. The trim removed 8 bases at V and 4 bases at J, leaving 9 bases unmatched. The CDR3 DNA reads TGTGCCAGCCATTTCGCAGGGGGCGGCACCGGGGAGCTGTTTTTT. Protein: CASHFAGGGTGELFF.

There are a few counts of this clone. The genes are TRBV28 and TRBJ2-2; D remains ambiguous. Trimming cost V 1 base and J 8 bases, with 11 bases left between them. The CDR3 is 14 amino acids. CDR1 MDHEN and CDR2 SYDVKM come from the germline V gene. The CDR3 sequence is CASSLSYPRGELFF. Written as DNA, the CDR3 is TGTGCCAGCAGTTTATCCTACCCCCGGGGGGAGCTGTTTTTT.

The genes are TRBV27 and TRBJ1-1, with D possibly being TRBD1 (5 bases). Trimming stripped 4 bases from V and 1 base from J, with 16 bases between. Germline V gene data show CDR1 as MNHEY and CDR2 as SMNVEV (reference sequence). The CDR3 has 16 residues. The CDR3 sequence: CASSSPSGLPNTEAFF. The DNA of the CDR3 is TGTGCCAGCAGTTCCCCTTCGGGACTACCGAACACTGAAGCTTTCTTT.